These T cell receptor beta chains were read from a single sample in a study of shared clonotypes between healthy human individuals. Measured with immunoSEQ multiplex PCR; TCRdb has only the in-frame clones, and not every one. In the table there are more than 2 million clones, roughly 94% of which are singletons. The sample was naive CD8+ T cells sorted from blood. These receptors were collected from a man younger than 30 in good health. Each CDR3 is given with its conserved first and last residue. Each record gives: J gene, clone size, CDR3 length, V gene, D gene, CDR3 protein, CDR3 DNA. D genes are given only for firm matches. Expanded clones get a size class; other rows say once, few or many, or leave the size out.

J: TRBJ1-5; size: -; length: 14; V: TRBV14; D: -; CDR3: CASSPRGTNQPQHF; DNA: TGTGCCAGCAGCCCCCGCGGGACCAATCAGCCCCAGCATTTT
J: TRBJ1-6; size: -; length: 16; V: TRBV5-1; D: -; CDR3: CASSLNRDPYNSPLHF; DNA: TGCGCCAGCAGCCTAAACAGAGACCCGTATAATTCACCCCTCCACTTT
J: TRBJ2-7; size: -; length: 15; V: TRBV12-2; D: -; CDR3: CASPKRRTSSYEQYF; DNA: TGTGCAAGTCCTAAGCGGCGAACGAGCTCCTACGAGCAGTACTTC
J: TRBJ2-3; size: -; length: 16; V: TRBV2; D: -; CDR3: CASSEVGAGSTDTQYF; DNA: TGTGCCAGCAGTGAAGTGGGCGCAGGCTCCACAGATACGCAGTATTTT
J: TRBJ2-7; size: once; length: 15; V: TRBV2; D: TRBD1; CDR3: CASSEFRTGRYEQYF; DNA: TGTGCCAGCAGTGAATTTAGGACAGGGAGATACGAGCAGTACTTC
J: TRBJ2-7; size: -; length: 15; V: TRBV5-8; D: TRBD2; CDR3: CASSEPGLASYEQYF; DNA: TGTGCCAGCAGCGAACCGGGACTAGCGAGTTACGAGCAGTACTTC
J: TRBJ2-7; size: -; length: 16; V: TRBV9; D: TRBD1; CDR3: CASSATSGTGNYEQYF; DNA: TGTGCCAGCAGCGCTACTTCCGGGACAGGGAACTACGAGCAGTACTTC
J: TRBJ1-2; size: -; length: 15; V: TRBV4-1; D: TRBD1; CDR3: CASSQAFQGANGYTF; DNA: TGCGCCAGCAGCCAAGCATTCCAGGGGGCTAATGGCTACACCTTC
J: TRBJ1-2; size: -; length: 13; V: TRBV2; D: -; CDR3: CASSGEEDYGYTF; DNA: TGTGCCAGCAGTGGTGAGGAGGACTATGGCTACACCTTC
J: TRBJ2-3; size: -; length: 16; V: TRBV6-1; D: -; CDR3: CASSDPGPASTDTQYF; DNA: TGTGCCAGCAGTGACCCGGGCCCTGCCTCCACAGATACGCAGTATTTT
J: TRBJ2-2; size: -; length: 17; V: TRBV5-1; D: TRBD2; CDR3: CASSLEASGSNTGELFF; DNA: TGCGCCAGCAGCTTGGAGGCTAGCGGCTCGAACACCGGGGAGCTGTTTTTT
J: TRBJ1-6; size: -; length: 14; V: TRBV13; D: TRBD1; CDR3: CASSSDRGNSPLHF; DNA: TGTGCCAGCAGCTCCGACAGGGGAAATTCACCCCTCCACTTT
J: TRBJ2-3; size: -; length: 11; V: TRBV27; D: -; CDR3: CATMGRDTQYF; DNA: TGTGCCACCATGGGGAGAGATACGCAGTATTTT
J: TRBJ2-1; size: -; length: 16; V: TRBV6-5; D: TRBD2; CDR3: CASSYSAGEWYNEQFF; DNA: TGTGCCAGCAGTTATTCTGCGGGAGAATGGTACAATGAGCAGTTCTTC
J: TRBJ1-5; size: -; length: 14; V: TRBV27; D: -; CDR3: CASSLLAGTQPQHF; DNA: TGTGCCAGCAGTTTATTGGCGGGGACTCAGCCCCAGCATTTT
J: TRBJ2-7; size: -; length: 20; V: TRBV19; D: TRBD2; CDR3: CASSRAGVATIAGGSYEQYF; DNA: TGTGCCAGTAGTAGAGCTGGGGTAGCCACAATAGCGGGAGGGAGCTACGAGCAGTACTTC
J: TRBJ1-2; size: -; length: 13; V: TRBV14; D: TRBD1; CDR3: CASSPGGDYGYTF; DNA: TGTGCCAGCAGCCCAGGGGGGGACTATGGCTACACCTTC
J: TRBJ2-3; size: -; length: 15; V: TRBV7-8; D: -; CDR3: CASSLAGGSLDTQYF; DNA: TGTGCCAGCAGCTTAGCCGGGGGAAGTCTAGATACGCAGTATTTT
J: TRBJ2-7; size: -; length: 16; V: TRBV4-1; D: -; CDR3: CASSPKQSPEPYEQYF; DNA: TGCGCCAGCAGCCCTAAACAGTCTCCGGAACCCTACGAGCAGTACTTC
J: TRBJ2-3; size: -; length: 17; V: TRBV18; D: TRBD1; CDR3: CASSPSSGTGHTDTQYF; DNA: TGTGCCAGCTCACCAAGTTCTGGGACAGGGCACACAGATACGCAGTATTTT
J: TRBJ1-2; size: -; length: 13; V: TRBV27; D: -; CDR3: CASSLRVNYGYTF; DNA: TGTGCCAGCAGTCTCAGGGTGAACTATGGCTACACCTTC
J: TRBJ1-6; size: -; length: 13; V: TRBV15; D: -; CDR3: CATSRDDAKPLHF; DNA: TGTGCCACCAGCAGAGATGACGCGAAACCCCTCCACTTT
J: TRBJ2-7; size: -; length: 14; V: TRBV4-1; D: TRBD2; CDR3: CASSEASGSYEQYF; DNA: TGCGCCAGCAGCGAGGCGAGCGGGAGCTACGAGCAGTACTTC
J: TRBJ2-2; size: -; length: 18; V: TRBV2; D: TRBD2; CDR3: CASGGWTSGSYYTGELFF; DNA: TGTGCCAGCGGGGGATGGACTAGCGGATCATATTACACCGGGGAGCTGTTTTTT
J: TRBJ2-1; size: -; length: 13; V: TRBV4-2; D: -; CDR3: CASSQDLGFEQFF; DNA: TGTGCCAGCAGCCAAGATTTGGGGTTTGAGCAGTTCTTC
J: TRBJ1-2; size: -; length: 14; V: TRBV13; D: -; CDR3: CASILRQENYGYTF; DNA: TGTGCCAGCATCCTCCGGCAGGAGAACTATGGCTACACCTTC
J: TRBJ1-1; size: -; length: 15; V: TRBV7-2; D: TRBD1; CDR3: CASSPGTGSNTEAFF; DNA: TGTGCCAGCAGCCCAGGGACAGGGTCTAACACTGAAGCTTTCTTT
J: TRBJ2-7; size: -; length: 13; V: TRBV11-1; D: -; CDR3: CASSSTGFFEQYF; DNA: TGTGCCAGCAGCTCGACAGGATTTTTCGAGCAGTACTTC
J: TRBJ2-5; size: -; length: 14; V: TRBV7-9; D: -; CDR3: CASSSSGPKETQYF; DNA: TGTGCCAGCAGCTCGTCGGGACCAAAAGAGACCCAGTACTTC
J: TRBJ1-1; size: once; length: 14; V: TRBV5-6; D: TRBD1; CDR3: CASSLAGGGTEAFF; DNA: TGTGCCAGCAGCTTGGCAGGGGGAGGAACTGAAGCTTTCTTT